These 6 T cell receptor beta chains originate from one sample sequenced in a study of blood T cell repertoires in COVID-19. Profiled with immunoSEQ multiplex PCR; TCRdb holds only in-frame clones, not every one. The table lists roughly 300,000 clones, around four fifths of them singletons. The sequencing sample was made of peripheral blood. The receptors were sampled from a woman aged 45-65 years with acute or convalescent COVID-19.

The chain employs TRBV25-1 and TRBJ2-5; 9 positions match TRBD2. Per the germline V gene, CDR1 is MGHDK and CDR2 is SYGVNS. Losses at the gene ends were 5 bases for V and 1 base for J; bases not matched to a gene: 14. The CDR3 contains 18 residues. The CDR3 protein is CASSLSGGSEITQETQYF. The CDR3 nucleotides read TGTGCCAGCAGTCTTAGCGGGGGCTCCGAGATAACCCAAGAGACCCAGTACTTC.

This rearrangement joins TRBV5-1 to TRBJ1-1, with no clear D. Looked up from germline, CDR1 is SGHRS and CDR2 is YFSETQ. This CDR3 region has 15 residues. Between the trimmed V and J ends, which lost 7 bases and 2 bases, there was a span of 18 bases. CDR3 DNA sequence: TGCGCCAGCGGGAAGGAGGGAACGGAAAACACTGAAGCTTTCTTT. It specifies CASGKEGTENTEAFF. Complete variable domain (other parts from reference TRBV5-1 and TRBJ1-1): KAGVTQTPRYLIKTRGQQVTLSCSPISGHRSVSWYQQTPGQGLQFLFEYFSETQRNKGNFPGRFSGRQFSNSRSEMNVSTLELGDSALYLCASGKEGTENTEAFFGQGTRLTVV.

The DNA for the CDR3 is TGTGCCAGCAGTGAAATCACAGGGGGATTCTATGGCTACACCTTC. Its protein product is CASSEITGGFYGYTF. The rearrangement joins TRBV6-1 to TRBJ1-2; 8 nucleotides line up with TRBD1. V trimming: 2 bases; J trimming: 4 bases; junction bases outside the gene matches: 6. This CDR3 has 15 amino acids. Germline V gene lookup returns CDR1 MNHNS and CDR2 SASEGT.

At least ten counts were recorded for this clone. V is TRBV11-2 and J is TRBJ2-7, with D perhaps TRBD2 (5 bases). CDR3 size: 15 residues. The germline V gene encodes CDR1 SGHAT and CDR2 FQNNGV. V gave up 5 bases and J gave up 3 bases, with 17 bases separating them. CDR3 nucleotide sequence: TGTGCCAGCAGCCCCATTCGCGGGCGAAGCTACGAGCAGTACTTC. Protein product: CASSPIRGRSYEQYF.

The chain combines TRBV5-1 with TRBJ2-5, with 8 nucleotides matching TRBD2. The V gene's germline CDR1 is SGHRS and CDR2 YFSETQ. Losses at the gene ends were 5 bases for V and 3 bases for J; bases not matched to a gene: 6. The CDR3 contains 14 residues. In DNA form, the CDR3 reads TGCGCCAGCAGTCGGGGGGGCCGGGAAGAGACCCAGTACTTC. Residues: CASSRGGREETQYF.

The CDR3 spells CASNPVGDETQYF. The CDR3 DNA sequence: TGTGCCAGCAACCCAGTAGGAGACGAGACCCAGTACTTC. The gene calls are TRBV2 and TRBJ2-5, with unresolved D. The CDR3 totals 13 residues. The germline CDR1 and CDR2 sequences are SNHLY and FYNNEI. V lost 7 bases and J lost 5, with 14 bases in between.